This T cell receptor beta chain was recovered during a study of blood T cell repertoires in COVID-19. The wider study: Samples came from the United States, Italy and Spain, spanning acute and convalescent COVID-19.

CDR1 and CDR2 (germline): KGHSH, LQKENI. The CDR3 is 16 residues long. With V trimmed by 3 bases and J by 2 bases, 6 bases remained unmatched. Profiled with immunoSEQ multiplex PCR; TCRdb holds only in-frame clones, not every one. This table holds under 150,000 clones, 84% found once. This study enrolled people aged roughly 18 to 90 from about two dozen US geographic areas. Sample: PBMCs or T cells enriched from blood (not recorded which). The rearrangement uses TRBV18 and TRBJ1-4, with 7 bases fitting TRBD1. The TCR sequence derives from a man aged 50 to 59 in a cohort exposed to, infected with or recovered from COVID-19 (not recorded which). The CDR3: CASSPLQGSTNEKLFF. In DNA form, the CDR3 reads TGTGCCAGCTCACCGCTACAGGGGTCGACTAATGAAAAACTGTTTTTT.